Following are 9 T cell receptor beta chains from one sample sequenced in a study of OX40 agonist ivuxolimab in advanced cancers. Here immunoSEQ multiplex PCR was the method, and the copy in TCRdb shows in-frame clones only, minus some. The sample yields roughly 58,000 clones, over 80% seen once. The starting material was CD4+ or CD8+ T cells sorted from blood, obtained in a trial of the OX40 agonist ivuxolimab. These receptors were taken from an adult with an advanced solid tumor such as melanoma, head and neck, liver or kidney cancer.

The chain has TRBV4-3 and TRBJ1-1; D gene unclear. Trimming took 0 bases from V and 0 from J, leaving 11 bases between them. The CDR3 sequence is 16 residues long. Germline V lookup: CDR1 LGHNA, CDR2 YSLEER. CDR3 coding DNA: TGCGCCAGCAGCCAAGACGTTCACGCTATGAACACTGAAGCTTTCTTT. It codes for CASSQDVHAMNTEAFF.

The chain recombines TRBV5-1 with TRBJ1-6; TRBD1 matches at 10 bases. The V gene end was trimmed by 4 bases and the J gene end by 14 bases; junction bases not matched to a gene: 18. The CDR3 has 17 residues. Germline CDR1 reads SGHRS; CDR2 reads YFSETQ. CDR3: CASSRDSKGKGTGALHF. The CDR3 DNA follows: TGCGCCAGCAGCCGGGACAGCAAGGGAAAAGGGACAGGGGCCCTCCACTTT.

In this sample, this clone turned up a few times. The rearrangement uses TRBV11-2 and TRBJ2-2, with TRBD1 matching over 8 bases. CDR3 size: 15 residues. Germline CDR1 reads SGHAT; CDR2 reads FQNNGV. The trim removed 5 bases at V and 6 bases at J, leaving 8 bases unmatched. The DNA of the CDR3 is TGTGCCAGCAGCCACGACAGGGGATTGGCCGGGGAGCTGTTTTTT. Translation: CASSHDRGLAGELFF.

The CDR3 DNA reads as TGTGCCAGCAGCTTGGGGGCCGGAGAGACCCAGTACTTC. Translating gives CASSLGAGETQYF. The chain carries TRBV7-2 and TRBJ2-5, with TRBD1 as a possible D gene (6 bases). Trimming took 3 bases from V and 4 from J, leaving 9 bases between them. Germline CDR1 is SGHTA and CDR2 is FQGNSA. The CDR3 length is 13 residues. Filled out from reference TRBV7-2 and TRBJ2-5, the complete variable domain reads GAGVSQSPSNKVTEKGKDVELRCDPISGHTALYWYRQSLGQGLEFLIYFQGNSAPDKSGLPSDRFSAERTGGSVSTLTIQRTQQEDSAVYLCASSLGAGETQYFGPGTRLLVL.

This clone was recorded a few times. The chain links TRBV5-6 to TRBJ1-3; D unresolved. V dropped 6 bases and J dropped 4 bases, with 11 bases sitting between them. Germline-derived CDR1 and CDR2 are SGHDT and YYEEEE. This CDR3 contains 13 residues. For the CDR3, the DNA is TGTGCCAGCAACCTACTGGGAGGAAACACCATATATTTT. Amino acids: CASNLLGGNTIYF.

CDR3 DNA: TGTGCCAGCAGCTTAAAAAAATGGGCAGGGGTTGGCACAGATACGCAGTATTTT. This codes for CASSLKKWAGVGTDTQYF. V gene TRBV7-3 combines with J gene TRBJ2-3; tentatively, D is TRBD1 (6 bases). The CDR3 extends over 18 amino acids. Germline assignment: CDR1 SGHTA and CDR2 FQGTGA. V was cut by 1 base and J by 1 base, with 18 bases left in between.

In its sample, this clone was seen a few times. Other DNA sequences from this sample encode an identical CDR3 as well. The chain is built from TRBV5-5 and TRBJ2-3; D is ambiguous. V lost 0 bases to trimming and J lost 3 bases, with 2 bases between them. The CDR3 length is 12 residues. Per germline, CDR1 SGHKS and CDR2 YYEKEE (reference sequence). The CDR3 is CASSLETDTQYF. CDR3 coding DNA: TGTGCCAGCAGCTTGGAAACAGATACGCAGTATTTT.

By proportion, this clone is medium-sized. The CDR3 bases are TGCGCCAGCAGCTTTCTCCCGACAGGAGACAATGAAAAACTGTTTTTT. Protein sequence: CASSFLPTGDNEKLFF. The chain recombines TRBV5-1 with TRBJ1-4; tentative D call: TRBD1 (6 bases). Trimming removed 2 bases from V and 5 bases from J, with 16 bases in between. The CDR3 has 16 residues. Germline loops: CDR1 SGHRS, CDR2 YFSETQ.

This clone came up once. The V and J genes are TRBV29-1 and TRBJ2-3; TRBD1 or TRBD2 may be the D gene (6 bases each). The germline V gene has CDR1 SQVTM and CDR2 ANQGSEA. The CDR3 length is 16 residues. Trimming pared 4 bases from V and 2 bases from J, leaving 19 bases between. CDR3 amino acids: CSVARFIGGPTDTQYF. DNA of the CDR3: TGCAGCGTTGCCCGGTTTATCGGGGGCCCCACAGATACGCAGTATTTT.